The entry that follows covers one TCR beta chain sequence. The sample is drawn from a study of blood T cell repertoires in COVID-19. Method: immunoSEQ multiplex PCR; TCRdb's copy keeps in-frame clones and lacks some. The sample yields approximately 200,000 clones, more than 85% seen once. The CDR3 sequence is 17 residues long. V lost 4 bases, J lost 5 bases, and 11 bases stayed unmatched. CDR1 SGDLS and CDR2 YYNGEE come from the germline V gene. Material: peripheral blood. The receptor was derived from a man aged 40-49 years with active or convalescent COVID-19. The J gene is TRBJ2-5, the V gene TRBV9; 13 bases map to TRBD2. CDR3 nucleotide sequence: TGTGCCAGCAGCAAGGGACTAGCGGGATTGCCCCATGAGACCCAGTACTTC. The encoded protein is CASSKGLAGLPHETQYF.